A single sample gave rise to the 8 T cell receptor beta chains below, sequenced in a study of T cell repertoires in cytomegalovirus infection. In TCRdb, the reads were re-called with MiXCR into one record per CDR3 protein. Of roughly 720,000 distinct CDR3 sequences in the sample, 35% were seen once. Sequences were obtained from PBMCs. These receptors all come from a human donor in good health (CMV status not recorded). Some clones in this sample may be carry-over from other donors' samples.

V and J are TRBV6-2 or TRBV6-3 and TRBJ1-2; 9 nucleotides match TRBD1. The CDR3 is 19 amino acids. With V trimmed by 2 bases and J by 1 base, 14 bases remained unmatched. Germline CDR1 and CDR2: MNHEY and SVGEGT. CDR3 in amino acids: CASSYPTSGQGIRNYGYTF. CDR3 nucleotide sequence: TGTGCCAGCAGTTACCCGACGAGTGGACAGGGGATTCGTAACTATGGCTACACCTTC.

This clonotype has at least ten counts. CDR3 sequence (DNA): TGTGCCAGCAGTCCGGGACTAGCGGGAAGAAATGAGCAGTTCTTC. It specifies CASSPGLAGRNEQFF. J is TRBJ2-1 and V is TRBV6-6; 13 nucleotides align to TRBD2. This CDR3 has 15 residues. CDR1 and CDR2 from the germline V gene are MNHNY and SVGAGI (reference sequence). V lost 5 bases and J lost 7; bases outside the gene matches: 5.

The chain has TRBV28 and TRBJ1-3; 7 bases are a match to TRBD1. Germline assignment: CDR1 MDHEN and CDR2 SYDVKM. Unmatched junction bases numbered 5, after V lost 3 bases and J lost 0 bases. The length of the CDR3 is 16 residues. Written as DNA, the CDR3 is TGTGCCAGCAGTTTGTCGGGACAGAGCTCTGGAAACACCATATATTTT. It specifies CASSLSGQSSGNTIYF.

The genes are TRBV6-2 or TRBV6-3 and TRBJ1-5, with D uncertain. This CDR3 contains 13 residues. Germline CDR1 is MNHEY and CDR2 is SVGEGT. V gave up 6 bases and J gave up 6 bases, with 12 bases separating them. This CDR3 is CASSPDFTQPQHF. CDR3 DNA sequence: TGTGCCAGCAGCCCCGATTTCACTCAGCCCCAGCATTTT.

The V call is TRBV15, the J call TRBJ2-7, with 11 bases fitting TRBD2. With V trimmed by 1 base and J by 3 bases, 5 bases remained unmatched. The V gene's germline CDR1 is LNHNV and CDR2 YYDKDF (reference sequence). This CDR3 region has 16 residues. Here the CDR3 DNA reads TGTGCCACCAGCAGAGCTTCCGGACTAGCGGGCTACGAGCAGTACTTC. This sequence encodes CATSRASGLAGYEQYF.

The chain couples TRBV4-1 to TRBJ1-5; D gene ambiguous. From germline, CDR1 is MGHRA and CDR2 YSYEKL. V was trimmed by 0 bases and J by 4 bases, leaving 22 bases between them. This CDR3 spans 19 amino acids. The CDR3 sequence is CASSQDNPLAGRTNQPQHF. CDR3 nucleotide sequence: TGCGCCAGCAGCCAAGATAACCCCCTGGCAGGCCGAACTAATCAGCCCCAGCATTTT.

The chain employs TRBV7-8 and TRBJ1-2; D uncertain. From germline, CDR1 is SGHVS and CDR2 FQNEAQ. V shed 1 base and J shed 7 bases, with 7 bases lying between them. This CDR3 has 12 residues. This CDR3 reads CASSLGAAGYTF. As DNA, the CDR3 is TGTGCCAGCAGCTTAGGAGCCGCTGGCTACACCTTC. The variable domain in full, with the rest retrieved from reference TRBV7-8 and TRBJ1-2, is GAGVSQSPRYKVAKRGQDVALRCDPISGHVSLFWYQQALGQGPEFLTYFQNEAQLDKSGLPSDRFFAERPEGSVSTLKIQRTQQEDSAVYLCASSLGAAGYTFGSGTRLTVV.

This clonotype was seen repeatedly, ten times or more. The chain has TRBV7-2 and TRBJ2-2; D is possibly TRBD2 (6 bases). The germline V gene has CDR1 SGHTA and CDR2 FQGNSA. Trimming took off 6 bases at V and 0 bases at J, with 20 bases between the two ends. The CDR3 is 18 residues long. CDR3 region: CASRPPNGRRANTGELFF. The CDR3, as DNA: TGTGCCAGCAGACCACCAAACGGACGGAGGGCGAACACCGGGGAGCTGTTTTTT.